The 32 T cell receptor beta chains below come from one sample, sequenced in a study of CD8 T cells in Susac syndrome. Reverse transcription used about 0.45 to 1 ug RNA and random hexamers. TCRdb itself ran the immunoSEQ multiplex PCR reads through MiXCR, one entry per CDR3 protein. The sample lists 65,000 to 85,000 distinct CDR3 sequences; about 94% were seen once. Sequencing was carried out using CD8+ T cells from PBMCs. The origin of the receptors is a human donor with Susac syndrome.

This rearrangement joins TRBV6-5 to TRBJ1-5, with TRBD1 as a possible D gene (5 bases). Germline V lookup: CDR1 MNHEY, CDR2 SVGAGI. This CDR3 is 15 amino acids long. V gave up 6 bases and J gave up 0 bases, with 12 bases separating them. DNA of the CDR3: TGTGCCAGCAGAGCCGGGACTGATAGCAATCAGCCCCAGCATTTT. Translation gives CASRAGTDSNQPQHF.

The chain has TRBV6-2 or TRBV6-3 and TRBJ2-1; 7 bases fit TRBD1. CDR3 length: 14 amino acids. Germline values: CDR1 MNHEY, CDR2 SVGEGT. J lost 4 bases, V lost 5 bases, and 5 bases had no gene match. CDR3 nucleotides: TGTGCCAGCAGTACGGGACAGCGATACAATGAGCAGTTCTTC. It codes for CASSTGQRYNEQFF.

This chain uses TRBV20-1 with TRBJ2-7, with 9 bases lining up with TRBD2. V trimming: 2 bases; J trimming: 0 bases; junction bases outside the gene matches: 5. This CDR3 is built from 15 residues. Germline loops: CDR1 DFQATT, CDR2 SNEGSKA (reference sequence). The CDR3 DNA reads TGCAGTGCTAGATTTAGCGGGGGCCCCTCCTACGAGCAGTACTTC. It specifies CSARFSGGPSYEQYF.

DNA of the CDR3: TGCGCCAGCAGCCCTGCTGGGGGGAAATCCTACGAGCAGTACTTC. Residues: CASSPAGGKSYEQYF. The chain links TRBV4-3 to TRBJ2-7, with a weak D call TRBD2 (6 bases). The CDR3 runs to 15 residues. Germline CDR1 LGHNA, CDR2 YSLEER. The germline V and J ends were trimmed by 4 bases and 1 base, with 14 bases remaining between them.

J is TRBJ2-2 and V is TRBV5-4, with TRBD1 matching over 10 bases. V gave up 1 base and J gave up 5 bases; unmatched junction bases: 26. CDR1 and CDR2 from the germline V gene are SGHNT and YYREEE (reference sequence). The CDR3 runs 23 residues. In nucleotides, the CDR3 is TGTGCCAGCAGCTTGAGAGAGGTTTTCCCCTTGGGGCTAGGACAGGGGGGAACCGGGGAGCTGTTTTTT. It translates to CASSLREVFPLGLGQGGTGELFF.

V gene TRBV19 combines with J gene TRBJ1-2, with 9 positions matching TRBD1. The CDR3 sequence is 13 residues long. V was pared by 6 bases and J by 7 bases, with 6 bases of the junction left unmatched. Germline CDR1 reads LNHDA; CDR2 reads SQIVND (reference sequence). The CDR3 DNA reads TGTGCCAGTAGCAGGGACAGGGAGGCTGGCTACACCTTC. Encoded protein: CASSRDREAGYTF.

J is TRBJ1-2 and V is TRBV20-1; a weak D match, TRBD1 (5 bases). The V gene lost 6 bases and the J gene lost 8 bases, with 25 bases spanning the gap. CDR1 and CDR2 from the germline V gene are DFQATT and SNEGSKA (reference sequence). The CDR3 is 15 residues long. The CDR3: CSAPSVLGARTGYTF. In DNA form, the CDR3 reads TGCAGTGCCCCCTCGGTACTTGGGGCGAGGACAGGCTACACCTTC.

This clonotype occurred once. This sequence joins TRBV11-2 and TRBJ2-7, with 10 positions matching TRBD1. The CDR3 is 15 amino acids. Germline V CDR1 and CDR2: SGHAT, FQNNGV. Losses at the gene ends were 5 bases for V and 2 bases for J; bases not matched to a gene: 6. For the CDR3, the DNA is TGTGCCAGCAGCCAACGGACAGGGGGTCCCTACGAGCAGTACTTC. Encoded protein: CASSQRTGGPYEQYF.

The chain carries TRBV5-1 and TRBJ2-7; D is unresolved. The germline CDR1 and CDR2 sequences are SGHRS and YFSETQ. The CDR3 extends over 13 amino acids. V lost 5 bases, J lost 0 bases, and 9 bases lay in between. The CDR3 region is CASRAASSYEQYF. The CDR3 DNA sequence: TGCGCCAGCAGGGCGGCAAGCTCCTACGAGCAGTACTTC.

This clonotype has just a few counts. The CDR3 loop reads CASSGVGNGYTF. The CDR3 DNA follows: TGTGCCAGCAGTGGTGTAGGAAATGGCTACACCTTC. The genes are TRBV2 and TRBJ1-2; no firm D call. The CDR3 totals 12 residues. V was cut by 4 bases and J by 6 bases, with 9 bases left in between. Germline CDR1 is SNHLY and CDR2 is FYNNEI.

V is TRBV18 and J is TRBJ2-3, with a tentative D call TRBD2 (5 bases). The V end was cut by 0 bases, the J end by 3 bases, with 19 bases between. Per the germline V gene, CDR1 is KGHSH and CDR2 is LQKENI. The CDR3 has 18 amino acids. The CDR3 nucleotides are TGTGCCAGCTCACCACCCATCGCGGGCCAAATTAATACAGATACGCAGTATTTT. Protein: CASSPPIAGQINTDTQYF.

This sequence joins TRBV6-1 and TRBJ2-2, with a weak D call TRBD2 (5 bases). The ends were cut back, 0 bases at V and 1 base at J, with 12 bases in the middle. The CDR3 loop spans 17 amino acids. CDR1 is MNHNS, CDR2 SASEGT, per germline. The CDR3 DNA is TGTGCCAGCAGTGAAGCGGAGAGGGTCTTGAACACCGGGGAGCTGTTTTTT. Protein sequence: CASSEAERVLNTGELFF.

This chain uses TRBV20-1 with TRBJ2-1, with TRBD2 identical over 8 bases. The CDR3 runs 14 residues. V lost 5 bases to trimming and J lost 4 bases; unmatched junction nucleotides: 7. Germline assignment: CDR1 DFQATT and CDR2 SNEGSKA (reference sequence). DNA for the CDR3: TGCAGTGCTTTCGACGGGGGGGGGTACAATGAGCAGTTCTTC. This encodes CSAFDGGGYNEQFF.

Here the CDR3 reads CSVEDTSTDTQYF. CDR3 DNA sequence: TGCAGCGTTGAGGACACTAGCACAGATACGCAGTATTTT. The genes are TRBV29-1 and TRBJ2-3; the D gene is possibly TRBD1 (5 bases). Germline V gives CDR1 SQVTM, CDR2 ANQGSEA. V shed 3 bases and J shed 0 bases, with 7 bases lying between them. The CDR3 has 13 amino acids.

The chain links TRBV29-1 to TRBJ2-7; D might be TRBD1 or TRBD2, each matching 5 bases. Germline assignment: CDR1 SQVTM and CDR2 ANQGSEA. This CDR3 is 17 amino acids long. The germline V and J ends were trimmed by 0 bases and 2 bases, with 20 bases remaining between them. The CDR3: CSVEDPSPGRSTYEQYF. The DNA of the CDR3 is TGCAGCGTTGAAGATCCTTCACCGGGACGGAGCACCTACGAGCAGTACTTC.

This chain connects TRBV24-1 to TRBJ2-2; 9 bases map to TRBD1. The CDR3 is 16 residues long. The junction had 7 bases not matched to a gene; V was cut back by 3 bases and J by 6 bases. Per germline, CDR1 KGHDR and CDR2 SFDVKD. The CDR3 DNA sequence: TGTGCCACCAGTGATCCACGACAGGGGGTTGCCGGGGAGCTGTTTTTT. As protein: CATSDPRQGVAGELFF.

The CDR3 protein is CSVGDSNYGYTF. CDR3 nucleotides: TGCAGCGTGGGTGACAGCAACTATGGCTACACCTTC. This chain connects TRBV29-1 to TRBJ1-2; TRBD1 might be the D (5 bases). CDR3 length: 12 amino acids. V lost 6 bases and J 2 bases, leaving 10 bases between the germline ends. Germline V gives CDR1 SQVTM, CDR2 ANQGSEA. Variable domain in full (rest from reference TRBV29-1 and TRBJ1-2): SAVISQKPSRDICQRGTSLTIQCQVDSQVTMMFWYRQQPGQSLTLIATANQGSEATYESGFVIDKFPISRPNLTFSTLTVSNMSPEDSSIYLCSVGDSNYGYTFGSGTRLTVV.

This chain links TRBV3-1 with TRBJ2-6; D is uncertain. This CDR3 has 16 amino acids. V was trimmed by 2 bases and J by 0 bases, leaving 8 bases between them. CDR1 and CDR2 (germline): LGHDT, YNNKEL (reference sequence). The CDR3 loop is CASSQRFPSGANVLTF. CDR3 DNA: TGTGCCAGCAGCCAACGGTTCCCCTCTGGGGCCAACGTCCTGACTTTC.

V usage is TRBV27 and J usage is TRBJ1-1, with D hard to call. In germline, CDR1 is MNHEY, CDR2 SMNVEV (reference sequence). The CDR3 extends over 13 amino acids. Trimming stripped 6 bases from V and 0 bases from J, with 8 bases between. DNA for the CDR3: TGTGCCAGCAGATTAGACCTGAACACTGAAGCTTTCTTT. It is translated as CASRLDLNTEAFF.

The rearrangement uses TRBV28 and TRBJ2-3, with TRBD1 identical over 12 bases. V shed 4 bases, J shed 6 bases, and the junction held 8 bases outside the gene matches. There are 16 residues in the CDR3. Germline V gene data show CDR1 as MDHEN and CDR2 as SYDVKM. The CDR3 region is CASSSPGTGGFDTQYF. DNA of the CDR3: TGTGCCAGCAGTTCACCCGGGACAGGGGGCTTTGATACGCAGTATTTT.

CDR3 residues: CAISDREHQPQHF. The CDR3 nucleotides are TGTGCCATCAGTGACAGGGAGCATCAGCCCCAGCATTTT. The V gene is TRBV10-3, the J gene TRBJ1-5, with TRBD1 as a possible D gene (5 bases). Germline V gene data show CDR1 as ENHRY and CDR2 as SYGVKD. The V gene lost 3 bases and the J gene lost 5 bases, with 8 bases spanning the gap. The CDR3 covers 13 residues.

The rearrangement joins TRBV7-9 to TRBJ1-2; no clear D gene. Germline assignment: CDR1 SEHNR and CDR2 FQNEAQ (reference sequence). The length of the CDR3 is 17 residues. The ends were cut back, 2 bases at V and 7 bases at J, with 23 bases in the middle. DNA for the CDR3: TGTGCCAGCAGCTTACCCTCCGGAGACCTAATTCGGGGTGGCTACACCTTC. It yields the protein CASSLPSGDLIRGGYTF.

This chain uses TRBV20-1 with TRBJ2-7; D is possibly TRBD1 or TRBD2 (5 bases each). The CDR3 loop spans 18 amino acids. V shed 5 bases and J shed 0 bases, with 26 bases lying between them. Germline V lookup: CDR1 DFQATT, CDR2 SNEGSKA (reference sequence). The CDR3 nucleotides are TGCAGTGCTCAACGAACCCTGGCCGGGACGCCGAGCTCCTACGAGCAGTACTTC. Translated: CSAQRTLAGTPSSYEQYF.

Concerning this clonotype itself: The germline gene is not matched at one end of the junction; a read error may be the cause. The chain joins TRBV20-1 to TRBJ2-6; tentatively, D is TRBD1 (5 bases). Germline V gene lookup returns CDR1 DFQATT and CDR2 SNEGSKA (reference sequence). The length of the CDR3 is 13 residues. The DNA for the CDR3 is TGCAGTGCGCTCCACTCTGGGGCCAACGTCCTGGCTTTC. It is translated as CSALHSGANVLAF.

The CDR3 DNA follows: TGTGCCAGTACGGTAGTGACTGCCCGTTTTGGAAAACTGTTTTTT. Translated, it gives CASTVVTARFGKLFF. This chain links TRBV19 with TRBJ1-4; no clear D. CDR1 is LNHDA and CDR2 is SQIVND in the germline V gene (reference sequence). This CDR3 is built from 15 residues. The V end was cut by 7 bases, the J end by 10 bases, with 22 bases between.

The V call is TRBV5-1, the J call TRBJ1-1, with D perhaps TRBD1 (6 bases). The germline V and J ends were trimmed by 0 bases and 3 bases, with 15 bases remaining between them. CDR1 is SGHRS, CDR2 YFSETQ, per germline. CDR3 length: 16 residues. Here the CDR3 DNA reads TGCGCCAGCAGCTTGGTTTCGCGGGGGCGGGACACTGAAGCTTTCTTT. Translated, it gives CASSLVSRGRDTEAFF.

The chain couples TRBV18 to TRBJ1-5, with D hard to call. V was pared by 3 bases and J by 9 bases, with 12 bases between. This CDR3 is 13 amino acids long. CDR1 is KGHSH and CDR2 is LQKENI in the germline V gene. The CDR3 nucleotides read TGTGCCAGCTCACCCTCCACATCCCTGCCCCAGCATTTT. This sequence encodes CASSPSTSLPQHF.

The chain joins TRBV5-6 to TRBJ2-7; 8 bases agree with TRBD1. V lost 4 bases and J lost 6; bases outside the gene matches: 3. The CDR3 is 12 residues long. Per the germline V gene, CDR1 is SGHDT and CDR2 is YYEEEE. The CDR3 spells CASSDGTGEQYF. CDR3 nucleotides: TGTGCCAGCAGCGACGGGACAGGCGAGCAGTACTTC.

DNA for the CDR3: TGTGCCAGCAGCCTGGGGACCGAGAATGAAAAACTGTTTTTT. As protein: CASSLGTENEKLFF. The chain combines TRBV12-3 or TRBV12-4 with TRBJ1-4, with TRBD1 as a possible D gene (5 bases). Trimming pared 6 bases from V and 5 bases from J, leaving 13 bases between. CDR3 length equals 14 residues.

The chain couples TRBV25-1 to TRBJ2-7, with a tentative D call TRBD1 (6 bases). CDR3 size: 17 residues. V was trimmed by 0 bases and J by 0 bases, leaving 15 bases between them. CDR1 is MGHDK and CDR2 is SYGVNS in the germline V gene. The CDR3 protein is CASSEYSLDRGSYEQYF. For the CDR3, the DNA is TGTGCCAGCAGTGAATATTCCCTGGACAGAGGCTCCTACGAGCAGTACTTC.

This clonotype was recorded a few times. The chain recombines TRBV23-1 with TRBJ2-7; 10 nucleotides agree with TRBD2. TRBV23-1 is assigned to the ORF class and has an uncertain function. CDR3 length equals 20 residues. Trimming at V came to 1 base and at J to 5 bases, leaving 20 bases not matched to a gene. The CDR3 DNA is TGCGCCAGCAGTCAATTCGAACGGCGCGGCGAGCGGGAGGGCCTCCACGAGCAGTACTTC. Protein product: CASSQFERRGEREGLHEQYF.

The CDR3 region is CASSYSGYSAEAFF. The CDR3 DNA reads as TGTGCCAGCAGTTACTCGGGGTATTCTGCTGAAGCTTTCTTT. J is TRBJ1-1 and V is TRBV6-2 or TRBV6-3; no definite D call. V was pared by 0 bases and J by 6 bases, with 11 bases between. Germline V CDR1 and CDR2: MNHEY, SVGEGT. CDR3 length equals 14 residues.